This entry describes one T cell receptor (beta chain). Its target is not known. The sample comes from a study of cytomegalovirus exposure and HLA in healthy donors. Study observations and caveats: The dataset shows that most TCR sequences were rare, while some public TCRs occurred in many donors. Accounts indicate the classifier identified cytomegalovirus status with strong specificity and sensitivity.

Per germline, CDR1 MGHDK and CDR2 SYGVNS. This CDR3 contains 13 residues. The V end lost 6 bases, the J end lost 2 bases, and 10 bases lay between the germline ends. Profiled with immunoSEQ multiplex PCR; TCRdb holds only in-frame clones, not every one. The sample has approximately 150,000 clones, around nine tenths seen once; the top ten hold 1.4%. The sample was PBMCs. This receptor was taken from a woman in her 30s in good health and CMV-seronegative. The chain uses TRBV25-1 and TRBJ1-1, with D maybe TRBD1 (6 bases). For the CDR3, the DNA is TGTGCCAGCAGGTCGGACAGCAACACTGAAGCTTTCTTT. Residues: CASRSDSNTEAFF.